This T cell receptor beta chain was captured in a study of blood T cells in healthy people across ages. A second about 7 to 12 cycle PCR used barcoded and J-beta primers. A template-switch adaptor with 12 random nucleotides tagged each cDNA molecule. TCRdb reprocessed the 5' RACE reads with MiXCR, giving one entry per CDR3 protein. The table includes around 320,000 distinct CDR3 sequences, roughly 29% detected once. The CDR3 spans 11 residues. V was clipped by 3 bases and J by 9 bases, with 9 bases between them. CDR1 SQVTM and CDR2 ANQGSEA come from the germline V gene. The clonotype originates from a woman in her 70s in good health. The specimen sequenced was blood. The rearrangement joins TRBV29-1 to TRBJ2-1, with D hard to call. The CDR3 region is CSVEVAGEQFF. For the CDR3, the DNA is TGCAGCGTTGAGGTAGCTGGTGAGCAGTTCTTC.